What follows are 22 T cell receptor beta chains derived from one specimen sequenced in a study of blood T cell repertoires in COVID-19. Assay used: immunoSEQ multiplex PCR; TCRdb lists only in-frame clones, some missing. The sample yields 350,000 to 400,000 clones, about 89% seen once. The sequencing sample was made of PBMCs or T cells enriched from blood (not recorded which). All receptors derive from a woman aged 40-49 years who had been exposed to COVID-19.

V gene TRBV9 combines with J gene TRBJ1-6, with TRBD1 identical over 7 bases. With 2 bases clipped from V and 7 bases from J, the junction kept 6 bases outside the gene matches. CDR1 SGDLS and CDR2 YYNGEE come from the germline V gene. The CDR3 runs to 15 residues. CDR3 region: CASSVTAGGNSPLHF. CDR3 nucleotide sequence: TGTGCCAGCAGCGTCACGGCAGGGGGGAATTCACCCCTCCACTTT.

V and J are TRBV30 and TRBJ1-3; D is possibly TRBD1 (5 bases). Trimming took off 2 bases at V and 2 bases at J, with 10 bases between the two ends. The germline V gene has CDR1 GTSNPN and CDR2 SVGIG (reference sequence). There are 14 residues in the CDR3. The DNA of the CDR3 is TGTGCCTGGAGTCTCGGGGGTCCTGGAAACACCATATATTTT. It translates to CAWSLGGPGNTIYF.

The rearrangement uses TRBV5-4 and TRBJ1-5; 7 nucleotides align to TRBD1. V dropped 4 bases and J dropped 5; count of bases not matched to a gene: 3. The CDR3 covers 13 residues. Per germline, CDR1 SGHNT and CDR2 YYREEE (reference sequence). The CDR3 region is CASSIDRDQPQHF. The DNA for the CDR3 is TGTGCCAGCAGCATCGACAGGGATCAGCCCCAGCATTTT.

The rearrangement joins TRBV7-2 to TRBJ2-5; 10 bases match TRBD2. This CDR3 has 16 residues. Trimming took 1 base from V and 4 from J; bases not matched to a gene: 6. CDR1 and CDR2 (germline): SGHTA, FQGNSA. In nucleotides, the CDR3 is TGTGCCAGCAGCTTAGGGTTTAGCGGGAGGCCAGAGACCCAGTACTTC. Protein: CASSLGFSGRPETQYF.

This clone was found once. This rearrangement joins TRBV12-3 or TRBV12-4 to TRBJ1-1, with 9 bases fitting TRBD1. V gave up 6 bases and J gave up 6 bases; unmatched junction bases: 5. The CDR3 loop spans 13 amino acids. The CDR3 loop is CASRARDRAEAFF. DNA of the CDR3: TGTGCCAGCAGAGCCCGGGACAGGGCTGAAGCTTTCTTT.

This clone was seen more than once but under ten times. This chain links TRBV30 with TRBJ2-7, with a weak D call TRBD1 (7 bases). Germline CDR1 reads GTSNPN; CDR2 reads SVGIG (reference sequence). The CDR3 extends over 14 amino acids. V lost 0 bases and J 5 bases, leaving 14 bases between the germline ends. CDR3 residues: CAWSVGRGANEQYF. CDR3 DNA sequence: TGTGCCTGGAGTGTAGGCAGGGGGGCCAACGAGCAGTACTTC.

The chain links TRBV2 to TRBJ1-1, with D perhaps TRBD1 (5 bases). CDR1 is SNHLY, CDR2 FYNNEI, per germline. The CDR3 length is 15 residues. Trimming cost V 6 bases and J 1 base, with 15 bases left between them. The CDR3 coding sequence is TGTGCCAGCAGGGGGTTAGGGGCGCGGAACACTGAAGCTTTCTTT. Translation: CASRGLGARNTEAFF.

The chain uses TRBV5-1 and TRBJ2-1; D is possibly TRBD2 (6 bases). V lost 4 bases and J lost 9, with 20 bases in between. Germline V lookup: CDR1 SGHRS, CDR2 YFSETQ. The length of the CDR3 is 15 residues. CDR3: CASSQRLGLGTEQFF. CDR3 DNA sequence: TGCGCCAGCAGCCAGAGGTTGGGACTCGGGACTGAGCAGTTCTTC.

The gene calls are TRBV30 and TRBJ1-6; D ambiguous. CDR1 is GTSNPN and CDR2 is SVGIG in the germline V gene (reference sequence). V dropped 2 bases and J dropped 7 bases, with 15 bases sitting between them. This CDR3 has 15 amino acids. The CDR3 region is CAWSRERVTNSPLHF. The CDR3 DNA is TGTGCCTGGAGTCGAGAGCGGGTCACGAATTCACCCCTCCACTTT.

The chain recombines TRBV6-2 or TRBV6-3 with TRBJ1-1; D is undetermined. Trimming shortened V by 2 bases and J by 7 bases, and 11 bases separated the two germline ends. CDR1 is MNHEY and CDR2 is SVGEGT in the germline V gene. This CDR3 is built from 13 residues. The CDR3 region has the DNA TGTGCCAGCAGTTACCCGCCGGAGATTGAAGCTTTCTTT. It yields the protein CASSYPPEIEAFF.

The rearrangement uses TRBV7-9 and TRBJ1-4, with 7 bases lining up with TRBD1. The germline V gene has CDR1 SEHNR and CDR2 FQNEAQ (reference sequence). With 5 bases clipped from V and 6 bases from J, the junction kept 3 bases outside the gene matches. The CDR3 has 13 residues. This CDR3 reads CASSPTGDEKLFF. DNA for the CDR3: TGTGCCAGCAGCCCTACAGGGGATGAAAAACTGTTTTTT.

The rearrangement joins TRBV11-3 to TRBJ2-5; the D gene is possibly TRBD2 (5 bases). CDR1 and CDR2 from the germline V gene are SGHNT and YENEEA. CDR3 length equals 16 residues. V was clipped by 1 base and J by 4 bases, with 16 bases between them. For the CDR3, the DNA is TGTGCCAGCAGCTTAGGCCGAGGACTGGCCGTAGAGACCCAGTACTTC. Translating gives CASSLGRGLAVETQYF.

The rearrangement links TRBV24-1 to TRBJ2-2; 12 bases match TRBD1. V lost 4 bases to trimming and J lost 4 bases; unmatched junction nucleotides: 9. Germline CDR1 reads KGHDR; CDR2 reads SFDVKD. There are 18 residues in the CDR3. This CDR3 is CATSERRDRGQGTGELFF. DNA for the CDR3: TGTGCCACCAGTGAACGCCGGGACAGGGGGCAGGGCACCGGGGAGCTGTTTTTT.

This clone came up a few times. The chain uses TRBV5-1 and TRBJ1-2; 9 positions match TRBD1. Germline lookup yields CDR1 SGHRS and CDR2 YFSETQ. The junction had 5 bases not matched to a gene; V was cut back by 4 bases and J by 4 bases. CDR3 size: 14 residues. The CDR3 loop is CASSRDRGGYGYTF. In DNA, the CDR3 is TGCGCCAGCAGCCGCGACAGGGGGGGCTATGGCTACACCTTC.

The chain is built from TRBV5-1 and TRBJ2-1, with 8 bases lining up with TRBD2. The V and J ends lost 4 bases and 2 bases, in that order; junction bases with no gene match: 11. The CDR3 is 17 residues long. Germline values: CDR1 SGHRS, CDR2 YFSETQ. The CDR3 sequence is CASSRTLFSGTYNEQFF. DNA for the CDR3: TGCGCCAGCAGCCGGACGCTTTTTAGCGGGACCTACAATGAGCAGTTCTTC.

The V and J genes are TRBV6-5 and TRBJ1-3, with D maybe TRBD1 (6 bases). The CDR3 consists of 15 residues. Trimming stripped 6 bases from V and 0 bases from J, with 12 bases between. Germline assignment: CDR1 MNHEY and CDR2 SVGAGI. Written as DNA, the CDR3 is TGTGCCAGCAGCCTGGGGGCTAGCTCTGGAAACACCATATATTTT. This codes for CASSLGASSGNTIYF.

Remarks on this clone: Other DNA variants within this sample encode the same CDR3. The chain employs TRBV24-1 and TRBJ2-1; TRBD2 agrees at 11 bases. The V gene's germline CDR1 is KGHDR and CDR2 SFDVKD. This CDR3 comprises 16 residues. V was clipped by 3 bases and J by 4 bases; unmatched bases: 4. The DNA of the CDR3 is TGTGCCACCAGTGATCCCGGGACTAGCGGTTACAATGAGCAGTTCTTC. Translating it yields CATSDPGTSGYNEQFF.

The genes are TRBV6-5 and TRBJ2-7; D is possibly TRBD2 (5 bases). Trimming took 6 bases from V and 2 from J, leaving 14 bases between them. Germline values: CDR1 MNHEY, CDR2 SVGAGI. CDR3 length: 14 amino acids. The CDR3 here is CASRQTPGTYEQYF. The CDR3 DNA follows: TGTGCCAGCAGGCAGACACCCGGGACCTACGAGCAGTACTTC.

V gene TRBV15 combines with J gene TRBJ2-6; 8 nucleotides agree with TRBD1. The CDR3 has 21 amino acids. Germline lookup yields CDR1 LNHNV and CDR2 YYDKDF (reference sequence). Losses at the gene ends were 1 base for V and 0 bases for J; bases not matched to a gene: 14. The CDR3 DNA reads TGTGCCACCAGCAGAGTCAGGATCACCAGGACAGGGCCCTCTGGGGCCAACGTCCTGACTTTC. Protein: CATSRVRITRTGPSGANVLTF.

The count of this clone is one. The CDR3 DNA sequence: TGTGCCAGCAGCCCAAGTGTGGGGGACAAGGAGACCCAGTACTTC. Translated: CASSPSVGDKETQYF. The rearrangement joins TRBV9 to TRBJ2-5, with D possibly matching TRBD1 (6 bases). The V end lost 4 bases, the J end lost 5 bases, and 18 bases lay between the germline ends. CDR3 length equals 15 residues. Germline V gene lookup returns CDR1 SGDLS and CDR2 YYNGEE.

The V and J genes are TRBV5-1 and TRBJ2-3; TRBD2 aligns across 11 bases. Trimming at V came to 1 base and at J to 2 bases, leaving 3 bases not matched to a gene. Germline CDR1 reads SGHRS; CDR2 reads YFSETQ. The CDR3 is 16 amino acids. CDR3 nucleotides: TGCGCCAGCAGCTTGACACTAGCGGGAGTCACAGATACGCAGTATTTT. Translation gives CASSLTLAGVTDTQYF.

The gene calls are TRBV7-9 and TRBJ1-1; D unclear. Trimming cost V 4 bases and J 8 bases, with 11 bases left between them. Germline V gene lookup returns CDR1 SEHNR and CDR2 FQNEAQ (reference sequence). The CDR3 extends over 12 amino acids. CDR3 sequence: CASSSSGFEAFF. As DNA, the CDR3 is TGTGCCAGCAGCTCGTCAGGATTCGAAGCTTTCTTT.